Presented here are 5 T cell receptor beta chains from one specimen sequenced in a study of shared clonotypes between healthy human individuals. Here immunoSEQ multiplex PCR was the method, and the copy in TCRdb shows in-frame clones only, minus some. Among approximately 2.1 million clones listed, just over 90% were seen once. The material sequenced was naive CD4+ T cells from PBMCs. Described subset: CD45RA+ positively selected. These TCRs come from a man aged 18 to 35 in good health. Some clones in this sample may be carry-over from other donors' samples.

The chain is built from TRBV5-4 and TRBJ2-1; TRBD2 matches at 11 bases. Per germline, CDR1 SGHNT and CDR2 YYREEE (reference sequence). With V trimmed by 6 bases and J by 5 bases, 13 bases remained unmatched. The CDR3 has 17 amino acids. CDR3: CASTFGFGTSGNNEQFF. DNA of the CDR3: TGTGCCAGCACCTTCGGGTTCGGGACTAGCGGCAACAATGAGCAGTTCTTC.

The rearrangement joins TRBV10-3 to TRBJ2-7; perhaps TRBD2 as D (5 bases). Germline V CDR1 and CDR2: ENHRY, SYGVKD. This CDR3 is built from 13 residues. V shed 2 bases and J shed 6 bases, with 11 bases lying between them. The CDR3 loop is CAISERLGVEQYF. CDR3 nucleotide sequence: TGTGCCATCAGTGAGCGTCTCGGGGTCGAGCAGTACTTC.

Turning to this clone: Distinct nucleotide sequences in the sample also encode this CDR3. J is TRBJ2-1 and V is TRBV6-5; 12 positions agree with TRBD2. V was pared by 2 bases and J by 4 bases, with 3 bases of the junction left unmatched. The CDR3 totals 16 residues. The germline V gene encodes CDR1 MNHEY and CDR2 SVGAGI. The CDR3 DNA reads as TGTGCCAGCAGTTACCTAGCGGGAGGGGTATACAATGAGCAGTTCTTC. This translates into CASSYLAGGVYNEQFF.

The V and J genes are TRBV5-6 and TRBJ2-1; no definite D call. The CDR3 length is 14 residues. The ends were cut back, 0 bases at V and 5 bases at J, with 9 bases in the middle. Germline V gives CDR1 SGHDT, CDR2 YYEEEE. The DNA for the CDR3 is TGTGCCAGCAGCTTGGAGTGGTGGGACAATGAGCAGTTCTTC. Translation gives CASSLEWWDNEQFF.

Note on this clone: The sample contains more than one DNA sequence encoding this CDR3. V and J are TRBV27 and TRBJ2-7; D gene unclear. The length of the CDR3 is 14 residues. The germline V and J ends were trimmed by 0 bases and 0 bases, with 6 bases remaining between them. Germline loops: CDR1 MNHEY, CDR2 SMNVEV (reference sequence). The DNA of the CDR3 is TGTGCCAGCAGTTTATCTAGAGTCTCCTACGAGCAGTACTTC. It translates to CASSLSRVSYEQYF.